This TCR beta chain appears in the sequencing data of a study of a mutant IDH1 vaccine in newly diagnosed glioma (dated by TCRdb to about 2021). Regarding the research as a whole: Vaccination started 4-6 weeks after radiotherapy alone, or was given together with temozolomide cycles in the groups whose treatment included chemotherapy. Peripheral blood was collected at six visits: V03 (baseline), V05, V07, V10, V12 and V13. The week-35 safety follow-up took place at visit V12, and the week-47 end of study took place at visit V13. Prior to enrollment, standard therapy consisting of radiotherapy alone, temozolomide alone, or radiochemotherapy with temozolomide had been administered to patients, with the combination being received by most patients. For exploratory analyses, 25 to 30 treated patients had longitudinal TCRB deep sequencing done wherever samples were available. Of the 32 patients who were treated, around 62% were male and roughly 38% were female, and the mean age was around 41 years. Beyond this particular receptor, the publication reports: Immune responses induced by the vaccine were seen in 90% to 95% of patients across multiple MHC alleles. PBMC samples for TCRB deep sequencing were selected based on availability. Pseudoprogression seemed to be unrelated to changes in the top peripheral T cell clonotypes found by TCRB sequencing. According to the authors, sample limitations meant that analyses of patient blood samples could not be reproduced.

Reading the label with the study, this specimen's time point is: week 47, end of study. Each vaccine dose was 300 ug of a 20-mer mutant IDH1 peptide in Montanide, given subcutaneously with topical imiquimod. Eight vaccinations were administered to patients in weeks 1, 3, 5, 7, 11, 15, 19 and 23, corresponding to visits V03 through V10. Newly diagnosed WHO grade 3 or 4 IDH1-mutant astrocytomas showing loss of nuclear ATRX were present in the donors. The samples were drawn from NOA16, a multicentre, single-arm, open-label phase I trial in Germany that tested a mutant IDH1 peptide vaccine in humans for the first time. The DNeasy Blood and Tissue Kit was used to extract genomic DNA from EDTA blood for TCRB sequencing. Libraries came from the immunoSEQ multiplex PCR assay. Following the manufacturer's protocol, the hsTCRB Kit was used to amplify rearranged TCR beta chain sequences. An Illumina MiSeq was used to sequence the TCRB libraries. In the paper's pipeline: The proprietary platform of the kit vendor was used for demultiplexing, trimming and gene mapping. This immuneACCESS table, as held by TCRdb, lists in-frame sequences with V and J called but not all clones. Of the missing ones, under half trace to an unresolved V gene in checked studies; the others have no known cause. V and J calls plus clone size are reproduced from that table; the DNA served to infer D and trimming. The sample table records about 94,000 clones; 85% to 90% of these occur just once. Roughly 0.74% of the sample comes from the top ten.

Trimming removed 6 bases from V and 7 bases from J; the gene matches leave 9 bases unexplained. From the cysteine through the phenylalanine, the CDR3 covers 15 amino acids. Of the read, only the CDR3 DNA is kept; its 45 bases are in frame from base 1. From the germline V gene, CDR1 is MDHEN and CDR2 is SYDVKM. On this clone itself: The clone's antigen remains unknown. Per-base qualities were not stored, and no clone one base away is much larger.

This clonotype was obtained from a woman between 50 and 59 years old with glioma. This receptor chain uses TRBV28 and TRBJ1-5; 10 nucleotides in the junction match TRBD1. Source: PBMCs, taken from a glioma patient whose treatment included an IDH1 peptide vaccine. The CDR3 protein: CASRKLDRGNQPQHF. The bases read TGTGCCAGCAGGAAATTGGACAGGGGGAACCAGCCCCAGCATTTT. Joined to the reference TRBV28 and TRBJ1-5 proteins, this CDR3 gives the full variable domain: DVKVTQSSRYLVKRTGEKVFLECVQDMDHENMFWYRQDPGLGLRLIYFSYDVKMKEKGDIPEGYSVSREKKERFSLILESASTNQTSMYLCASRKLDRGNQPQHFGDGTRLSIL.